Reported below is one T cell receptor (beta chain). The data stem from a study of memory CD4+ T cells and cytomegalovirus serostatus. Using immunoSEQ multiplex PCR, the repertoire was profiled, and TCRdb retains in-frame clones only, with some absent. The sample holds approximately 23,000 clones, 70% to 85% seen once. Germline CDR1 is SGHAT and CDR2 is FQNNGV. The CDR3 spans 16 residues. V lost 5 bases and J lost 6, with 23 bases in between. Single viable CD3+CD4+CD8-CD45RO+ cells were sorted as the memory CD4+ T cells. The origin of this receptor is an adult in good health and CMV-seronegative. The chain links TRBV11-2 to TRBJ2-7; possibly TRBD2 for D (6 bases). The sequencing sample was made of memory CD4+ T cells from blood. CDR3 sequence: CASSPAGGTSRGEQYF. The CDR3 DNA is TGTGCCAGCAGCCCAGCCGGAGGGACTTCCCGGGGCGAGCAGTACTTC.